This TCR beta chain emerged from a study of technical replicates of blood from several donors. The method was immunoSEQ multiplex PCR; TCRdb's version includes in-frame clones alone and lacks a portion of them. The sample includes over 50,000 clones, about 91% of them seen just once. Trimming stripped 2 bases from V and 7 bases from J, with 6 bases between. Germline V lookup: CDR1 KGHSH, CDR2 LQKENI. The CDR3 has 13 residues. This clonotype was sampled from a human donor in good health. Some clones in this sample may be carry-over from other donors' samples. The sample was PBMCs. The chain recombines TRBV18 with TRBJ1-6, with unresolved D. This CDR3 is CASSPTANSPLHF. The CDR3 DNA sequence: TGTGCCAGCTCACCAACCGCGAATTCACCCCTCCACTTT. Combining the CDR3 with reference TRBV18 and TRBJ1-6 gives the whole variable domain NAGVMQNPRHLVRRRGQEARLRCSPMKGHSHVYWYRQLPEEGLKFMVYLQKENIIDESGMPKERFSAEFPKEGPSILRIQQVVRGDSAAYFCASSPTANSPLHFGNGTRLTVT.